Listed here is a single T cell receptor beta chain. The antigen is undetermined. The CDR3 is 15 amino acids. The germline V gene encodes CDR1 SEHNR and CDR2 FQNEAQ (reference sequence). Between the trimmed V and J ends, which lost 0 bases and 2 bases, there was a span of 11 bases. Unique molecular identifiers were incorporated into the prepared TCRbeta library. In TCRdb, the PCR reads were re-called with MiXCR into one record per CDR3 protein. The sample lists roughly 790,000 distinct CDR3 sequences; 15% to 20% were seen once. The sample belongs to a study of T-cell reconstitution after alpha-beta-depleted transplantation in children. Findings and limits, study-wide: At around two months after transplant, the alpha-beta T cells were reportedly derived from several hundred expanded clones that came from non-depleted graft cells. Several patients had high TCRbeta diversity at day 60; it came from surviving recipient T cells and thymic progenitors. One year after transplant, T-cell counts and diversity came mostly from newly produced T cells.

The chain carries TRBV7-9 and TRBJ2-7; TRBD2 is a possible D gene (6 bases). Sequenced here: PBMCs, mostly from graft donor cells, sampled 360 days after TCRalphabeta/CD19-depleted stem cell transplant. The sequence was collected from a male patient younger than 18 who had a stem cell transplant for acute lymphoblastic leukemia, so the T cells may come from the graft donor. CDR3: CASSLAAGWTYEQYF. The CDR3 DNA sequence: TGTGCCAGCAGCTTAGCTGCGGGATGGACCTACGAGCAGTACTTC.